This entry concerns a single T cell receptor (beta chain). The junction differs from germline at one of its ends, possibly a read error. These data are taken from a study of blood T cells in healthy people across ages. Together with a sample-barcoded 5' primer, a J-beta primer mix was included in a second PCR lasting roughly 6 to 12 cycles. TCRdb re-called the 5' RACE reads with MiXCR, one entry per CDR3 protein. Among fewer than 650,000 distinct CDR3 sequences listed, about 27% were seen once. The CDR3 is 14 amino acids. Germline loops: CDR1 MDHEN, CDR2 SYDVKM. Separately, the same data were catalogued under a study of T cells of mothers and their children.

The rearrangement joins TRBV28 to TRBJ2-3; TRBD2 aligns across 9 bases. The receptor's source is a boy between 2 and 10 years old in good health. Input material: blood. The CDR3 spells CAGSSSGAGDTQYF. CDR3 sequence (DNA): TGTGCCGGCAGTTCTAGCGGGGCCGGAGATACGCAGTATTTT.